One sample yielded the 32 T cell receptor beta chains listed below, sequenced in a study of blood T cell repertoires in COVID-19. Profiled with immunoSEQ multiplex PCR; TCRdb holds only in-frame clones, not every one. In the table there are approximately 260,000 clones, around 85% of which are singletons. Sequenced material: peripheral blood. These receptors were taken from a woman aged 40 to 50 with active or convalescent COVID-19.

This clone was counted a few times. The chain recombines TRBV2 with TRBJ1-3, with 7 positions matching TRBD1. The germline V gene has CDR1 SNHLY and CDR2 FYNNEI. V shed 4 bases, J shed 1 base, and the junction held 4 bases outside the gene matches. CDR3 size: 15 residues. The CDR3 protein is CASSGYRGSGNTIYF. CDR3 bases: TGTGCCAGCAGTGGCTACAGGGGATCTGGAAACACCATATATTTT.

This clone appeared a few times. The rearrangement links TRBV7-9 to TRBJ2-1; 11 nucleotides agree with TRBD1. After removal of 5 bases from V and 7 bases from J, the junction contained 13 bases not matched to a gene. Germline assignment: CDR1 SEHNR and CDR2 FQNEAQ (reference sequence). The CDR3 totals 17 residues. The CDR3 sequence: CASSPRDRGWTENEQFF. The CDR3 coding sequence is TGTGCCAGCAGCCCAAGGGACAGGGGGTGGACGGAGAATGAGCAGTTCTTC.

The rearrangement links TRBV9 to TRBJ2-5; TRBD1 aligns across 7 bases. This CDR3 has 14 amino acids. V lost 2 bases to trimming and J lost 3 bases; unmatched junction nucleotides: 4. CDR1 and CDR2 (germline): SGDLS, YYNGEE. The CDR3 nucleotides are TGTGCCAGCAGCGTCGGTACAGGGGAAGAGACCCAGTACTTC. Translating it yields CASSVGTGEETQYF.

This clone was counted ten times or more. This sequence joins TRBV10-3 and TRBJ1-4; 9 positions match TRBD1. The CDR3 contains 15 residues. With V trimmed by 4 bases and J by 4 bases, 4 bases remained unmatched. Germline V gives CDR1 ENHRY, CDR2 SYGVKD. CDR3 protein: CAISAKGQGNEKLFF. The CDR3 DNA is TGTGCCATCAGTGCTAAGGGACAGGGTAATGAAAAACTGTTTTTT.

Here the CDR3 reads CASRGPGTGNTEAFF. The CDR3 DNA reads TGTGCCAGCAGAGGTCCCGGGACAGGGAACACTGAAGCTTTCTTT. This rearrangement joins TRBV2 to TRBJ1-1; TRBD1 matches 8 bases. CDR1 is SNHLY and CDR2 is FYNNEI in the germline V gene. Losses at the gene ends were 6 bases for V and 1 base for J; bases not matched to a gene: 7. CDR3 length equals 15 residues.

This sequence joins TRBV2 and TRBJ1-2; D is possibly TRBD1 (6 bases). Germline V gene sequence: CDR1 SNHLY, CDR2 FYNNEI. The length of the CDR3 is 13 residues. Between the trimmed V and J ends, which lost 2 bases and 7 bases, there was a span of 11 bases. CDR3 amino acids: CASSERGSGGYTF. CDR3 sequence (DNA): TGTGCCAGCAGTGAAAGGGGGTCTGGTGGCTACACCTTC.

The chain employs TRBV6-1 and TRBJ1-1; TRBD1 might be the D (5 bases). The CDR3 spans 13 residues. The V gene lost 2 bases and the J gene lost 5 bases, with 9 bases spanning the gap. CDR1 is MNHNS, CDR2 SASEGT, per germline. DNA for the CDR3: TGTGCCAGCAGTGAAAGGGGCCTGACTGAAGCTTTCTTT. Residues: CASSERGLTEAFF.

CDR3 residues: CASSIRTGRNYEQYF. The CDR3 nucleotides are TGTGCCAGCAGTATCCGGACAGGGAGAAACTACGAGCAGTACTTC. This chain connects TRBV6-6 to TRBJ2-7; TRBD1 agrees at 8 bases. The germline gives CDR1 MNHNY, CDR2 SVGAGI (reference sequence). The CDR3 length is 15 residues. V gave up 5 bases and J gave up 3 bases; unmatched junction bases: 9.

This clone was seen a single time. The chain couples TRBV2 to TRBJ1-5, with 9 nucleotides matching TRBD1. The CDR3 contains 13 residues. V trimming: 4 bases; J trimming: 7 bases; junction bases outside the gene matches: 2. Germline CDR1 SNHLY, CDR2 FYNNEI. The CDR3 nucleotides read TGTGCCAGCAGTGGACAGGGGGTCCAGCCCCAGCATTTT. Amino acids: CASSGQGVQPQHF.

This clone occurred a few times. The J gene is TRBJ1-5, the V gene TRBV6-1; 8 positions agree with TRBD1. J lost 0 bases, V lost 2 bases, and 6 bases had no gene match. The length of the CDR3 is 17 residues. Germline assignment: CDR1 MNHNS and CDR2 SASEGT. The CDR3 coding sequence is TGTGCCAGCAGTGAATGGGGGACAGGCTATAGCAATCAGCCCCAGCATTTT. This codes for CASSEWGTGYSNQPQHF.

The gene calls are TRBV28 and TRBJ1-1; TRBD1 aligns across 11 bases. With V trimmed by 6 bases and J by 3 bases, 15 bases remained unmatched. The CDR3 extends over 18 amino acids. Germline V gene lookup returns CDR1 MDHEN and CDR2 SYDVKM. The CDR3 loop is CASRSLLRDRGSDTEAFF. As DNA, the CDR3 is TGTGCCAGCAGATCTCTACTCCGGGACAGGGGGTCAGACACTGAAGCTTTCTTT.

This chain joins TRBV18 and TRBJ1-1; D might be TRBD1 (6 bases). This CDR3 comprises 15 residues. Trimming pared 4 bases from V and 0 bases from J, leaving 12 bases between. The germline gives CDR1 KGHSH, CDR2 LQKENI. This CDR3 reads CASSQIGTLNTEAFF. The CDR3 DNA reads TGTGCCAGCTCACAAATCGGGACACTGAACACTGAAGCTTTCTTT.

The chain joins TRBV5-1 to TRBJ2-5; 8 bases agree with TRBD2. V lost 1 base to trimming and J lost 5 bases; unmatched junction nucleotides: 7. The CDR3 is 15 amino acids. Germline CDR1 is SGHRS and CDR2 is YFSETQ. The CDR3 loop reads CASSLTGGAGETQYF. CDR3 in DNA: TGCGCCAGCAGCTTGACCGGGGGGGCCGGGGAGACCCAGTACTTC.

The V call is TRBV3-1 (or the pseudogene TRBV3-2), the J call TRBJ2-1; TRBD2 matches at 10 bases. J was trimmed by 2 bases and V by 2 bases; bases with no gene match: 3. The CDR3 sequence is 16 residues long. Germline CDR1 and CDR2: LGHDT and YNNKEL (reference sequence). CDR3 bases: TGTGCCAGCAGCCAAAGCGGGGGGGCCACCTACAATGAGCAGTTCTTC. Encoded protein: CASSQSGGATYNEQFF.

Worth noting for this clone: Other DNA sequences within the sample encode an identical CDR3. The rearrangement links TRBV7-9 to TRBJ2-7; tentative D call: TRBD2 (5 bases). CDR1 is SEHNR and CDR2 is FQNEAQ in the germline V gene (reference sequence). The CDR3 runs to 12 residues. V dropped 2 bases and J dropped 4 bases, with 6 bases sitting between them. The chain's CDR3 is CASSLRGYEQYV. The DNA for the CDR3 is TGTGCCAGCAGCTTACGGGGATACGAGCAGTACGTC.

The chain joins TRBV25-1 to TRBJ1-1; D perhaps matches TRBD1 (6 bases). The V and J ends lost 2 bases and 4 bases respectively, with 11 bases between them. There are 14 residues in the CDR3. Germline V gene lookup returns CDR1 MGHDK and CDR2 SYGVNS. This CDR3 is CASSETRGSTEAFF. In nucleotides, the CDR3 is TGTGCCAGCAGTGAAACAAGGGGGAGCACTGAAGCTTTCTTT.

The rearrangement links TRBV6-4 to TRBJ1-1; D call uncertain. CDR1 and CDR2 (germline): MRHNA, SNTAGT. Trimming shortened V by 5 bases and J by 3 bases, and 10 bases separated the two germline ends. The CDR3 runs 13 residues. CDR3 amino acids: CASSIGRDTEAFF. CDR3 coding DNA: TGTGCCAGCAGTATAGGGAGGGACACTGAAGCTTTCTTT.

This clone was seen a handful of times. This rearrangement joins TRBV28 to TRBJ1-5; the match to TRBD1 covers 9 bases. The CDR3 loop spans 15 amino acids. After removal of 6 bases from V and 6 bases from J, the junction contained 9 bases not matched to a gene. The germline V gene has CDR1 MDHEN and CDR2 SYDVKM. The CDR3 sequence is CASRVPGTGFQPQHF. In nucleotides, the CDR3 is TGTGCCAGCAGGGTTCCCGGGACAGGGTTTCAGCCCCAGCATTTT. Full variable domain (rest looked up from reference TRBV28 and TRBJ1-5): DVKVTQSSRYLVKRTGEKVFLECVQDMDHENMFWYRQDPGLGLRLIYFSYDVKMKEKGDIPEGYSVSREKKERFSLILESASTNQTSMYLCASRVPGTGFQPQHFGDGTRLSIL.

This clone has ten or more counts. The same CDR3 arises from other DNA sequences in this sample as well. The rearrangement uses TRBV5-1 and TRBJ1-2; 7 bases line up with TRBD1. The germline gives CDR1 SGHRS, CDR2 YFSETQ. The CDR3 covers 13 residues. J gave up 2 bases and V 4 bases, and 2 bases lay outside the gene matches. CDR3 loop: CASSLGQNYGYTF. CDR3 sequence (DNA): TGCGCCAGCAGCCTGGGACAGAACTATGGCTACACCTTC.

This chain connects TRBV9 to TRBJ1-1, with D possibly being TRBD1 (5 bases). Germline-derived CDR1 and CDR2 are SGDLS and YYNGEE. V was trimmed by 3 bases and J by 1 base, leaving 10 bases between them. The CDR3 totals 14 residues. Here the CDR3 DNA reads TGTGCCAGCAGCGCGGGACTTTCGAACACTGAAGCTTTCTTT. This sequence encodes CASSAGLSNTEAFF. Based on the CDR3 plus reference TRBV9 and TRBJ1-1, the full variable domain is DSGVTQTPKHLITATGQRVTLRCSPRSGDLSVYWYQQSLDQGLQFLIQYYNGEERAKGNILERFSAQQFPDLHSELNLSSLELGDSALYFCASSAGLSNTEAFFGQGTRLTVV.

The CDR3, as DNA: TGTGCCATCAGTGAAACAGGCCGCTACAATGAGCAGTTCTTC. The encoded protein is CAISETGRYNEQFF. This chain links TRBV10-3 with TRBJ2-1, with D maybe TRBD1 (5 bases). The germline V and J ends were trimmed by 3 bases and 3 bases, with 9 bases remaining between them. Germline V CDR1 and CDR2: ENHRY, SYGVKD. This CDR3 is 14 amino acids long.

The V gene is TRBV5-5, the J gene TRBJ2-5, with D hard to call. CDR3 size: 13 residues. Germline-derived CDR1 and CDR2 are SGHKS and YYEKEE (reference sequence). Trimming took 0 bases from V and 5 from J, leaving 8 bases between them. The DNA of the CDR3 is TGTGCCAGCAGCTTGGGGCCGAGGGAGACCCAGTACTTC. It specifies CASSLGPRETQYF.

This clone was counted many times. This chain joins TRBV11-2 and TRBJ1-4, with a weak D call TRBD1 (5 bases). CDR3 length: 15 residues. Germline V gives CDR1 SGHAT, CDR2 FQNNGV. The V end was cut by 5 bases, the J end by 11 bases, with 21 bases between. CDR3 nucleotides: TGTGCCAGCAGCCCTCGGGGGGGGTCGATCGCGAAACTGTTTTTT. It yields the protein CASSPRGGSIAKLFF.

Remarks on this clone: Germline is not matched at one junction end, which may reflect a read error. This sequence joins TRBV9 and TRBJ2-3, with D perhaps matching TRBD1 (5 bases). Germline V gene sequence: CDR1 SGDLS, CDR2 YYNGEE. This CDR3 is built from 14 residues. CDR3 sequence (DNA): TGTGCCAGCAGCGCCGACCGTAGCACAGGTACGCAGTATTTT. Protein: CASSADRSTGTQYF. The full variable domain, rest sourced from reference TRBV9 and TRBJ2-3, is DSGVTQTPKHLITATGQRVTLRCSPRSGDLSVYWYQQSLDQGLQFLIQYYNGEERAKGNILERFSAQQFPDLHSELNLSSLELGDSALYFCASSADRSTGTQYFGPGTRLTVL.

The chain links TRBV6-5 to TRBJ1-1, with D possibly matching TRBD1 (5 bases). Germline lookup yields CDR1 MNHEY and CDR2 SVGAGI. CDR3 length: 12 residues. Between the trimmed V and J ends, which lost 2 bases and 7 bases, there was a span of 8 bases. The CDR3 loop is CASSYLDSEAFF. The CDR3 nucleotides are TGTGCCAGCAGTTACCTTGACAGTGAAGCTTTCTTT.

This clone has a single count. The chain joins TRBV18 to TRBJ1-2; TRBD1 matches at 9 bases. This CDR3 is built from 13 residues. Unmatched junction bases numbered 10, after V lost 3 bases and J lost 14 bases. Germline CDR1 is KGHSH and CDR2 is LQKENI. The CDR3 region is CASSPTNRGQETF. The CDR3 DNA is TGTGCCAGCTCACCTACTAACAGGGGGCAAGAAACCTTC.

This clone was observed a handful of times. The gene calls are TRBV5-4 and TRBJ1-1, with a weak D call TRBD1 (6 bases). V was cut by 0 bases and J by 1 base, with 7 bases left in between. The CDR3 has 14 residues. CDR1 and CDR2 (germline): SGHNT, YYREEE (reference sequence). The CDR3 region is CASSLEQGNTEAFF. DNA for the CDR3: TGTGCCAGCAGCTTGGAACAGGGGAACACTGAAGCTTTCTTT.

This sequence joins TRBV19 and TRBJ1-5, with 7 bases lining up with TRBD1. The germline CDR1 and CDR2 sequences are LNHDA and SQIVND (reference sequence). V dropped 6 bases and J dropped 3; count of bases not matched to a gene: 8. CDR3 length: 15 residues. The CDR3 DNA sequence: TGTGCCAGTAGAGTTCAGGGGGTTAACAATCAGCCCCAGCATTTT. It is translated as CASRVQGVNNQPQHF.

CDR3 coding DNA: TGTGCCAGCAGCCAAGAGAGGCCCGGGGAGCTGTTTTTT. It specifies CASSQERPGELFF. This rearrangement joins TRBV3-1 (or the pseudogene TRBV3-2) to TRBJ2-2; D unclear. The CDR3 runs 13 residues. The germline V and J ends were trimmed by 0 bases and 6 bases, with 5 bases remaining between them. Germline CDR1 LGHDT, CDR2 YNNKEL (reference sequence).

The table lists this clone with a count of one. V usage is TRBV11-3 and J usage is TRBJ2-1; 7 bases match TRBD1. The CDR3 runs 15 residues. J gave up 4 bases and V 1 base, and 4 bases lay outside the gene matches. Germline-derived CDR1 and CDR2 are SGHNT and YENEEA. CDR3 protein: CASSLAWDSYNEQFF. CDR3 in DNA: TGTGCCAGCAGCTTAGCTTGGGACAGTTACAATGAGCAGTTCTTC.

The CDR3 nucleotides read TGTGCCAGCAGCCCCGGACTAGCGGGCGTGAATACGCAGTATTTT. Translating gives CASSPGLAGVNTQYF. The gene calls are TRBV7-2 and TRBJ2-3; 11 bases are shared with TRBD2. After removal of 5 bases from V and 7 bases from J, the junction contained 8 bases not matched to a gene. The CDR3 spans 15 residues. Per germline, CDR1 SGHTA and CDR2 FQGNSA.

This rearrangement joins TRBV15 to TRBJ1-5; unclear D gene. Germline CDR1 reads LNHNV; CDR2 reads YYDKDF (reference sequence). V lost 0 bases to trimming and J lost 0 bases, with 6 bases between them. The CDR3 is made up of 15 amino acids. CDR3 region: CATSREFYSNQPQHF. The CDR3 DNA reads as TGTGCCACCAGCAGAGAATTTTATAGCAATCAGCCCCAGCATTTT.